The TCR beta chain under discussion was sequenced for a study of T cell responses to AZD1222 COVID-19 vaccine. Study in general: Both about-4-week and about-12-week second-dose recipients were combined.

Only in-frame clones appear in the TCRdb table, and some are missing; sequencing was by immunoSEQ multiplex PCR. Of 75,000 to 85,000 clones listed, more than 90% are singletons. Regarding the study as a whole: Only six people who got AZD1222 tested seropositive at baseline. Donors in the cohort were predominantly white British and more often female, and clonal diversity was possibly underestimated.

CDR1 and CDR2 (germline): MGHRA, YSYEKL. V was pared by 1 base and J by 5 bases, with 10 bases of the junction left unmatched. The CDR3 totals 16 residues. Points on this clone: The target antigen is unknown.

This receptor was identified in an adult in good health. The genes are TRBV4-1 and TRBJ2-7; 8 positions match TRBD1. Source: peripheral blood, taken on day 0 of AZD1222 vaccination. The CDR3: CASSQGGTGQGHEQYF. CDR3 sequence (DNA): TGCGCCAGCAGCCAAGGTGGGACAGGCCAAGGCCACGAGCAGTACTTC.